This TCR beta chain stems from a study of neurological immune-mediated disorders. The germline V and J ends were trimmed by 5 bases and 1 base, with 13 bases remaining between them. The CDR3 extends over 15 amino acids. CDR1 and CDR2 from the germline V gene are SNHLY and FYNNEI. The table lists this clonotype with many counts. Antigen unknown. Maryland, USA blood bank volunteers served as healthy controls. Study results and limitations: TCR-beta repertoires seemed private in all groups, with no expanded CDR3 amino acid sequences shared.

The cDNA was generated through 5'RACE incorporating 10-nucleotide random UMIs. Over 160 million TCR-beta sequences (from 15-18 subjects) were yielded by each sequencing run. MiXCR, run by TCRdb on the 5' RACE reads, gives a single entry per CDR3 protein. The profile shows roughly 80,000 distinct CDR3 sequences, about 9.4% of them singletons. The receptor was derived from a man between 40 and 49 years old in good health. V usage is TRBV2 and J usage is TRBJ2-3; no clear D gene. Sequencing was carried out using PBMCs. The CDR3 DNA sequence: TGTGCCAGCAGTCCCCGGATCGAAGGCACAGATACGCAGTATTTT. This encodes CASSPRIEGTDTQYF.